The 4 T cell receptor beta chains presented below share a single source sample, sequenced in a study of blood T cell repertoires in COVID-19. The data were produced by immunoSEQ multiplex PCR, yet TCRdb's version contains in-frame clones alone and is incomplete. This repertoire shows nearly 45,000 clones, around nine tenths found once; its top ten account for nearly 4%. Sequenced input: peripheral blood. These TCRs come from a man aged 40-49 years with COVID-19, enrolled during active disease.

The chain uses TRBV10-2 and TRBJ2-7, with 9 bases matching TRBD2. J was trimmed by 6 bases and V by 6 bases; bases with no gene match: 9. Per germline, CDR1 WSHSY and CDR2 SAAADI. This CDR3 has 14 residues. DNA of the CDR3: TGCGCCAGCAGAGGACTAGCGATGAGTAGCGAGCAGTACTTC. This gives the protein CASRGLAMSSEQYF.

The CDR3 nucleotides read TGTGCCACCAGTGATGAGAGCGGGGGAGATACGCAGTATTTT. Its translation is CATSDESGGDTQYF. The rearrangement links TRBV24-1 to TRBJ2-3; 8 nucleotides align to TRBD2. The germline V gene has CDR1 KGHDR and CDR2 SFDVKD. The V segment lost 3 bases and the J segment 5 bases; nucleotides outside the gene matches: 3. The CDR3 extends over 14 amino acids.

This clone was picked up a small number of times. The chain joins TRBV28 to TRBJ1-5; 10 bases agree with TRBD1. The CDR3 is made up of 15 amino acids. Germline V gene sequence: CDR1 MDHEN, CDR2 SYDVKM. J was trimmed by 2 bases and V by 7 bases; bases with no gene match: 5. The CDR3 here is CASKAGQGGNQPQHF. The CDR3 DNA follows: TGTGCCAGCAAGGCCGGACAGGGGGGCAATCAGCCCCAGCATTTT.

The chain uses TRBV19 and TRBJ1-2; TRBD1 is a possible D gene (5 bases). The CDR3 loop spans 14 amino acids. Germline CDR1 LNHDA, CDR2 SQIVND (reference sequence). Deletions cut 6 bases from V and 0 bases from J, with 11 bases between. CDR3 protein: CASSGHPPNYGYTF. The CDR3 DNA sequence: TGTGCCAGTAGCGGACATCCCCCTAACTATGGCTACACCTTC.